This entry describes one T cell receptor beta chain. TCRdb keeps only in-frame clones here, not all; method: immunoSEQ multiplex PCR. The table has 130,000 to 150,000 clones, approximately 87% seen once. The V gene lost 5 bases and the J gene lost 5 bases, with 15 bases spanning the gap. The CDR3 is made up of 14 amino acids. CDR1 is SGHTA and CDR2 is FQGNSA in the germline V gene. These data are taken from a study of blood T cell repertoires in COVID-19. Sequenced material: peripheral blood. The J gene is TRBJ1-1, the V gene TRBV7-2; possibly TRBD1 for D (6 bases). The clonotype was recovered from a man aged 50 to 60 who had recovered from COVID-19. CDR3 in DNA: TGTGCCAGCAGCCCGGACAGAGAAGCGACTGAAGCTTTCTTT. The encoded protein is CASSPDREATEAFF.